This T cell receptor beta chain was obtained from a study of early T cells in non-severe SARS-CoV-2 infection. Findings and limits, study-wide: The VDJdb matching leaned toward anti-spike CD8 responses and overlooked private and CD4 specificities.

This clonotype was found a few times. Its antigen is unidentified. Unique molecular identifiers were affixed to single, distinct cDNA molecules. From the 5' RACE reads, TCRdb called clonotypes with MiXCR, one entry per CDR3 protein. The data hold approximately 81,000 distinct CDR3 sequences, with 11% to 15% observed a single time. This clonotype originated in an adult who was a healthcare worker with PCR-confirmed SARS-CoV-2 infection or an uninfected control (not recorded which). Material: whole blood.

Written as DNA, the CDR3 is TGTGCCAGCAGCCCCAGCGGGAGTGACTACAATGAGCAGTTCTTC. Translating it yields CASSPSGSDYNEQFF. V usage is TRBV7-2 and J usage is TRBJ2-1, with 8 bases aligning to TRBD2. Germline-derived CDR1 and CDR2 are SGHTA and FQGNSA. The CDR3 contains 15 residues. V trimming: 5 bases; J trimming: 3 bases; junction bases outside the gene matches: 6.